This T cell receptor (beta chain) was recovered during a study of blood T cell repertoires in COVID-19. Turning to the study itself: COVID-19 samples from acute and convalescent phases originated in the United States, Italy and Spain. The analysed material was cDNA or gDNA that came from T cells, B-cell-depleted T cells, or PBMCs.

The germline V gene encodes CDR1 SGHTA and CDR2 FQGNSA. Trimming cost V 1 base and J 10 bases, with 8 bases left between them. This CDR3 has 12 amino acids. TCRdb's table, derived via immunoSEQ multiplex PCR, lists solely in-frame clones and lacks some. The table lists about 350,000 clones, around nine tenths of them singletons. The sample comprised peripheral blood. This receptor was taken from a woman younger than 30 who had recovered from COVID-19. This sequence joins TRBV7-2 and TRBJ2-1; D is uncertain. The CDR3 loop is CASSLVLREQFF. The CDR3 region has the DNA TGTGCCAGCAGCTTAGTGTTGCGGGAGCAGTTCTTC.